These 26 T cell receptor beta chains came from one sample sequenced in a study of T cell responses to AZD1222 COVID-19 vaccine (dated by TCRdb to the early 2020s). What the time point label conveys for this sample: about 28 days (+/-7) after the second vaccine dose. The method behind the library was the immunoSEQ multiplex PCR assay. TCRdb limited this immuneACCESS table to in-frame rearrangements with V and J called. A share of clones is missing; checked studies link under half to unresolved V genes, and the rest is unexplained. The sample table lists some 180,000 clones, approximately 89% of them with a count of one. The ten largest account for 1.5% to 2% of the sample. The source material was peripheral blood, sampled 28 days after the second AZD1222 dose. The origin of the receptors is an adult who received the AZD1222 COVID-19 vaccine.

The chain carries TRBV27 and TRBJ2-7, with 8 positions matching TRBD1. This CDR3 region has 17 residues. V dropped 6 bases and J dropped 1; count of bases not matched to a gene: 14. Germline CDR1 is MNHEY and CDR2 is SMNVEV (reference sequence). This CDR3 reads CASSLTWTGWNSYEQYF. The CDR3 coding sequence is TGTGCCAGCAGCCTAACCTGGACAGGGTGGAATTCCTACGAGCAGTACTTC.

The V gene is TRBV7-9, the J gene TRBJ2-3; the D gene is possibly TRBD2 (5 bases). CDR1 is SEHNR, CDR2 FQNEAQ, per germline (reference sequence). This CDR3 has 14 amino acids. V dropped 2 bases and J dropped 6 bases, with 12 bases sitting between them. The CDR3 sequence: CASSLTTRSDTQYF. CDR3 DNA sequence: TGTGCCAGCAGCTTAACCACTAGGTCGGATACGCAGTATTTT.

This clone was observed once. This chain uses TRBV5-5 with TRBJ1-4, with D possibly TRBD1 on 5 matching bases. The CDR3 contains 14 residues. Trimming took off 0 bases at V and 6 bases at J, with 9 bases between the two ends. Germline CDR1 is SGHKS and CDR2 is YYEKEE (reference sequence). The CDR3 sequence: CASSLAGIDEKLFF. The CDR3 DNA sequence: TGTGCCAGCAGCTTGGCAGGGATTGATGAAAAACTGTTTTTT. The whole variable domain, filled in from reference TRBV5-5 and TRBJ1-4, reads DAGVTQSPTHLIKTRGQQVTLRCSPISGHKSVSWYQQVLGQGPQFIFQYYEKEERGRGNFPDRFSARQFPNYSSELNVNALLLGDSALYLCASSLAGIDEKLFFGSGTQLSVL.

The chain combines TRBV24-1 with TRBJ2-1; a possible D gene is TRBD1 (6 bases). CDR1 is KGHDR and CDR2 is SFDVKD in the germline V gene. The CDR3 is 15 residues long. Trimming left V 3 bases short and J 0 bases short, with 8 bases between. The CDR3 DNA is TGTGCCACCAGTGATACAGGGCGCTCCTACAATGAGCAGTTCTTC. Protein: CATSDTGRSYNEQFF.

The chain combines TRBV3-1 (or the pseudogene TRBV3-2) with TRBJ1-4; no firm D call. Between the trimmed V and J ends, which lost 0 bases and 8 bases, there was a span of 7 bases. Germline values: CDR1 LGHDT, CDR2 YNNKEL (reference sequence). There are 13 residues in the CDR3. The CDR3 reads CASSQDPGEKLFF. Written as DNA, the CDR3 is TGTGCCAGCAGCCAAGATCCGGGGGAAAAACTGTTTTTT.

The chain carries TRBV3-1 (or the pseudogene TRBV3-2) and TRBJ2-2; 7 nucleotides match TRBD1. Germline V lookup: CDR1 LGHDT, CDR2 YNNKEL (reference sequence). V dropped 0 bases and J dropped 0; count of bases not matched to a gene: 4. The CDR3 totals 17 residues. The CDR3 region has the DNA TGTGCCAGCAGCCAAGACCACAGGGGCACGAACACCGGGGAGCTGTTTTTT. This translates into CASSQDHRGTNTGELFF.

V usage is TRBV24-1 and J usage is TRBJ2-5; D may match TRBD1 or TRBD2 (5 bases each). The CDR3 contains 15 residues. The ends were cut back, 4 bases at V and 5 bases at J, with 16 bases in the middle. CDR1 and CDR2 (germline): KGHDR, SFDVKD. CDR3 residues: CATSDSSRGAETQYF. In nucleotides, the CDR3 is TGTGCCACCAGTGACTCCTCGAGAGGGGCGGAGACCCAGTACTTC.

The chain is built from TRBV27 and TRBJ1-6, with 10 bases matching TRBD1. The trim removed 5 bases at V and 7 bases at J, leaving 5 bases unmatched. Per germline, CDR1 MNHEY and CDR2 SMNVEV (reference sequence). CDR3 length equals 15 residues. Here the CDR3 reads CASSLGTGVNSPLHF. In DNA form, the CDR3 reads TGTGCCAGCAGTCTGGGGACAGGGGTAAATTCACCCCTCCACTTT.

The chain employs TRBV6-1 and TRBJ2-7; 8 nucleotides line up with TRBD2. V trimming: 3 bases; J trimming: 4 bases; junction bases outside the gene matches: 11. Germline CDR1 reads MNHNS; CDR2 reads SASEGT. The CDR3 extends over 16 amino acids. CDR3 nucleotide sequence: TGTGCCAGCAGTGACCTCAAGGCGGGGGGCTTATACGAGCAGTACTTC. As protein: CASSDLKAGGLYEQYF.

The V call is TRBV30, the J call TRBJ2-4; either TRBD1 or TRBD2 may supply D (5 bases each). Trimming shortened V by 2 bases and J by 1 base, and 12 bases separated the two germline ends. CDR1 is GTSNPN and CDR2 is SVGIG in the germline V gene (reference sequence). This CDR3 has 15 residues. This chain's CDR3 is CAWSKRDGAKNIQYF. The CDR3 bases are TGTGCCTGGAGTAAAAGGGACGGTGCCAAAAACATTCAGTACTTC. The complete variable domain, with remaining parts taken from reference TRBV30 and TRBJ2-4, reads SQTIHQWPATLVQPVGSPLSLECTVEGTSNPNLYWYRQAAGRGLQLLFYSVGIGQISSEVPQNLSASRPQDRQFILSSKKLLLSDSGFYLCAWSKRDGAKNIQYFGAGTRLSVL.

The genes are TRBV5-6 and TRBJ2-7; 8 bases map to TRBD1. Unmatched junction bases numbered 15, after V lost 3 bases and J lost 1 base. Germline loops: CDR1 SGHDT, CDR2 YYEEEE. The CDR3 is made up of 18 amino acids. The CDR3 loop is CASSYGTGLPRSSYEQYF. As DNA, the CDR3 is TGTGCCAGCAGCTACGGGACAGGTTTACCTCGTTCGTCCTACGAGCAGTACTTC.

CDR3 coding DNA: TGTGCCAGCAGCTCCCGGGGAGCTAGAGCTTCACCCCTCCACTTT. It encodes CASSSRGARASPLHF. The chain recombines TRBV7-2 with TRBJ1-6; D unresolved. The CDR3 is 15 residues long. Trimming shortened V by 4 bases and J by 9 bases, and 16 bases separated the two germline ends. Germline CDR1 reads SGHTA; CDR2 reads FQGNSA.

The chain has TRBV19 and TRBJ2-3; D is uncertain. V dropped 6 bases and J dropped 5 bases, with 21 bases sitting between them. This CDR3 spans 16 amino acids. CDR1 is LNHDA and CDR2 is SQIVND in the germline V gene (reference sequence). The chain's CDR3 is CASSTHPSPSIDTQYF. In DNA form, the CDR3 reads TGTGCCAGTAGCACTCACCCGAGCCCCTCCATAGATACGCAGTATTTT.

V usage is TRBV30 and J usage is TRBJ1-6; D not resolved. This CDR3 is built from 13 residues. With 0 bases removed from V and 13 bases from J, the gap between germline ends came to 13 bases. Germline V gene data show CDR1 as GTSNPN and CDR2 as SVGIG (reference sequence). In nucleotides, the CDR3 is TGTGCCTGGAGTGTACACGGGGTTGACCCCCTCCACTTT. It specifies CAWSVHGVDPLHF.

The gene calls are TRBV6-5 and TRBJ2-1; D possibly uses TRBD1 or TRBD2 (5 bases each). CDR1 is MNHEY, CDR2 SVGAGI, per germline. V lost 5 bases and J 6 bases, leaving 11 bases between the germline ends. The CDR3 consists of 13 residues. DNA for the CDR3: TGTGCCAGCAGTCTTGGGGGTGTCAATGAGCAGTTCTTC. This codes for CASSLGGVNEQFF.

In its sample, this clone was seen a few times. V and J are TRBV11-2 and TRBJ2-3, with 11 bases aligning to TRBD1. From germline, CDR1 is SGHAT and CDR2 FQNNGV. This CDR3 has 17 amino acids. Trimming took 1 base from V and 2 from J; bases not matched to a gene: 5. The CDR3 spells CASSLGGTGGNTDTQYF. The CDR3 coding sequence is TGTGCCAGCAGCTTAGGGGGGACAGGGGGAAACACAGATACGCAGTATTTT.

This clone was counted once. V and J are TRBV10-3 and TRBJ2-1; 9 bases are a match to TRBD2. The junction had 8 bases not matched to a gene; V was cut back by 2 bases and J by 9 bases. CDR3 length equals 15 residues. The germline V gene has CDR1 ENHRY and CDR2 SYGVKD. The CDR3 nucleotides are TGTGCCATCAGTGAGGGGTCTAGCGGGATGAGTGAGCAGTTCTTC. The encoded protein is CAISEGSSGMSEQFF.

This chain connects TRBV7-9 to TRBJ1-6, with no clear D. CDR1 and CDR2 from the germline V gene are SEHNR and FQNEAQ (reference sequence). CDR3 length: 16 residues. Trimming shortened V by 5 bases and J by 10 bases, and 21 bases separated the two germline ends. The CDR3 sequence is CASSPSSPGLFSPLHF. The CDR3 coding sequence is TGTGCCAGCAGCCCCAGTTCTCCGGGTTTATTCTCACCCCTCCACTTT.

The V call is TRBV15, the J call TRBJ1-4; the D is unclear. V was clipped by 0 bases and J by 6 bases, with 8 bases between them. The CDR3 totals 14 residues. Germline assignment: CDR1 LNHNV and CDR2 YYDKDF (reference sequence). The CDR3 loop is CATSRDLGHEKLFF. CDR3 sequence (DNA): TGTGCCACCAGCAGAGATCTCGGCCATGAAAAACTGTTTTTT.

The chain is built from TRBV2 and TRBJ2-1; TRBD2 agrees at 9 bases. The trim removed 8 bases at V and 7 bases at J, leaving 6 bases unmatched. Germline CDR1 and CDR2: SNHLY and FYNNEI. The CDR3 sequence is 13 residues long. For the CDR3, the DNA is TGTGCCAGCCGGGTAGCGGGAGTGAATGAGCAGTTCTTC. Translation: CASRVAGVNEQFF.

The chain has TRBV6-5 and TRBJ1-2, with D unclear. From germline, CDR1 is MNHEY and CDR2 SVGAGI. V was shortened by 4 bases and J by 5 bases, with 8 bases between the two germline ends. The CDR3 has 12 amino acids. Here the CDR3 DNA reads TGTGCCAGCAGTTCCCTGTATTATGGCTACACCTTC. This sequence encodes CASSSLYYGYTF.

This clone was seen once. V is TRBV5-4 and J is TRBJ1-5, with D perhaps TRBD1 (6 bases). The germline gives CDR1 SGHNT, CDR2 YYREEE (reference sequence). V gave up 2 bases and J gave up 7 bases, with 7 bases separating them. The length of the CDR3 is 12 residues. As DNA, the CDR3 is TGTGCCAGCAGCTTCGGACAGCAGCCCCAGCATTTT. Its protein product is CASSFGQQPQHF.

The DNA for the CDR3 is TGTGCCAGCAGCTTAGCGGGGAGCTCCTACAATGAGCAGTTCTTC. Amino acids: CASSLAGSSYNEQFF. This rearrangement joins TRBV3-1 (or the pseudogene TRBV3-2) to TRBJ2-1; TRBD2 matches 8 bases. This CDR3 region has 15 residues. V trimming: 5 bases; J trimming: 0 bases; junction bases outside the gene matches: 3. CDR1 and CDR2 (germline): LGHDT, YNNKEL (reference sequence).

The V gene is TRBV6-5, the J gene TRBJ1-5; D unclear. The ends were cut back, 6 bases at V and 5 bases at J, with 11 bases in the middle. The CDR3 totals 13 residues. Looked up from germline, CDR1 is MNHEY and CDR2 is SVGAGI. The CDR3 DNA sequence: TGTGCCAGCAGCCCGAGTGTTGATCAGCCCCAGCATTTT. It translates to CASSPSVDQPQHF.

This chain joins TRBV6-2 or TRBV6-3 and TRBJ1-5; D remains ambiguous. Germline V gene data show CDR1 as MNHEY and CDR2 as SVGEGT. The CDR3 extends over 14 amino acids. The V and J ends lost 1 base and 2 bases respectively, with 6 bases between them. The DNA of the CDR3 is TGTGCCAGCAGTTACTATTCCGGCAATCAGCCCCAGCATTTT. Translation: CASSYYSGNQPQHF.

V usage is TRBV5-1 and J usage is TRBJ1-2; TRBD1 aligns across 8 bases. Per the germline V gene, CDR1 is SGHRS and CDR2 is YFSETQ. V dropped 2 bases and J dropped 8; count of bases not matched to a gene: 11. The length of the CDR3 is 15 residues. This CDR3 is CASSFQVGQGQGYTF. CDR3 coding DNA: TGCGCCAGCAGCTTTCAGGTTGGACAGGGACAGGGCTACACCTTC.